The next 22 T cell receptor beta chains were all read from a single sample in a study of spatial heterogeneity in lung cancer (dated by TCRdb to about 2019). Receptor amplification or capture employed 5' RACE. Instrument used: NextSeq 500. Through fastp at Q25 and MiXCR, TCRdb rebuilt clones from the public reads, retaining in-frame beta chains. Identical CDR3 proteins give one entry, which carries the most common genes and DNA. The sample yields roughly 4,000 distinct CDR3 sequences; 20% to 30% were counted once. The top ten clonotypes cover 5.7% of the sample. Sample time point, as interpreted from the label and publication: blood at routine non-recurrence follow-up after resection. The specimen was PBMCs, collected at follow-up. The receptors stem from a male donor with early-stage non-small cell lung cancer.

This clonotype is categorized as medium-sized. This chain joins TRBV30 and TRBJ2-7, with 8 bases lining up with TRBD1. From germline, CDR1 is GTSNPN and CDR2 SVGIG (reference sequence). The CDR3 is made up of 14 amino acids. V gave up 2 bases and J gave up 4 bases; unmatched junction bases: 7. CDR3: CAWSFTTGEYEQYF. In DNA form, the CDR3 reads TGTGCCTGGAGTTTCACGACAGGGGAGTACGAGCAGTACTTC.

The chain links TRBV10-3 to TRBJ2-1; 7 positions agree with TRBD1. Germline-derived CDR1 and CDR2 are ENHRY and SYGVKD. The CDR3 has 14 residues. The trim removed 6 bases at V and 0 bases at J, leaving 2 bases unmatched. Here the CDR3 reads CAISGQDSYNEQFF. The CDR3 DNA reads TGTGCCATCAGCGGACAGGACTCCTACAATGAGCAGTTCTTC.

This clonotype is judged medium-sized. The chain uses TRBV11-2 and TRBJ2-3, with 7 nucleotides matching TRBD2. Trimming took 5 bases from V and 2 from J; bases not matched to a gene: 10. The CDR3 runs to 16 residues. Germline V gene sequence: CDR1 SGHAT, CDR2 FQNNGV. The CDR3 is CASSPTRTRNTDTQYF. CDR3 bases: TGTGCCAGCAGCCCTACCCGGACTAGAAACACAGATACGCAGTATTTT.

In its sample, this clonotype is medium-sized. J is TRBJ2-7 and V is TRBV20-1; TRBD1 aligns across 8 bases. Germline loops: CDR1 DFQATT, CDR2 SNEGSKA (reference sequence). Germline trimming cut 4 bases from V and 5 bases from J; bases unmatched to any gene: 10. CDR3 size: 14 residues. The CDR3 sequence: CSATSGQEVDEQYF. In nucleotides, the CDR3 is TGCAGTGCTACCTCGGGACAGGAGGTGGACGAGCAGTACTTC.

The V and J genes are TRBV28 and TRBJ2-1; D unresolved. V was pared by 6 bases and J by 9 bases, with 12 bases between. This CDR3 is 12 amino acids long. CDR1 and CDR2 (germline): MDHEN, SYDVKM. The CDR3 spells CASRRQGLEQFF. In nucleotides, the CDR3 is TGTGCCAGCAGGCGACAAGGGCTTGAGCAGTTCTTC. Full variable domain (missing parts from reference TRBV28 and TRBJ2-1): DVKVTQSSRYLVKRTGEKVFLECVQDMDHENMFWYRQDPGLGLRLIYFSYDVKMKEKGDIPEGYSVSREKKERFSLILESASTNQTSMYLCASRRQGLEQFFGPGTRLTVL.

By share of the sample, this clonotype is medium-sized. The chain combines TRBV25-1 with TRBJ2-5; D is ambiguous. The CDR3 is 14 amino acids. Trimming cost V 6 bases and J 1 base, with 12 bases left between them. The germline gives CDR1 MGHDK, CDR2 SYGVNS. The CDR3 DNA reads TGTGCCAGCAGCGCGTACGCCGCCCAAGAGACCCAGTACTTC. Protein: CASSAYAAQETQYF.

The chain has TRBV5-1 and TRBJ2-1, with 8 bases fitting TRBD2. The CDR3 totals 16 residues. The V segment lost 2 bases and the J segment 4 bases; nucleotides outside the gene matches: 8. Germline V gene sequence: CDR1 SGHRS, CDR2 YFSETQ. DNA of the CDR3: TGCGCCAGCAGCTTCCTATCGGGGGGGCTTTACAATGAGCAGTTCTTC. Encoded protein: CASSFLSGGLYNEQFF. Based on the CDR3 plus reference TRBV5-1 and TRBJ2-1, the full variable domain is KAGVTQTPRYLIKTRGQQVTLSCSPISGHRSVSWYQQTPGQGLQFLFEYFSETQRNKGNFPGRFSGRQFSNSRSEMNVSTLELGDSALYLCASSFLSGGLYNEQFFGPGTRLTVL.

By its share, this clonotype is medium-sized. The chain has TRBV10-1 and TRBJ1-2; D ambiguous. The germline CDR1 and CDR2 sequences are WNHNN and SYGVQD (reference sequence). This CDR3 is 15 amino acids long. Trimming took 3 bases from V and 8 from J, leaving 19 bases between them. The CDR3 DNA reads TGCGCCAGCAGTGATTCTAGAGGACCCCCCGCGGGCTACACCTTC. Its protein is CASSDSRGPPAGYTF.

This clonotype is deemed medium-sized. This chain joins TRBV9 and TRBJ1-4, with D possibly TRBD1 on 6 matching bases. V shed 0 bases and J shed 2 bases, with 11 bases lying between them. The germline V gene encodes CDR1 SGDLS and CDR2 YYNGEE. The CDR3 runs 16 residues. CDR3 loop: CASSVATGLTNEKLFF. CDR3 nucleotides: TGTGCCAGCAGCGTAGCTACAGGGCTGACTAATGAAAAACTGTTTTTT.

By share, this clonotype ranks as medium-sized. The chain couples TRBV9 to TRBJ2-3; D might be TRBD1 or TRBD2, each matching 6 bases. Germline values: CDR1 SGDLS, CDR2 YYNGEE. This CDR3 region has 13 residues. Trimming cost V 0 bases and J 11 bases, with 13 bases left between them. The DNA for the CDR3 is TGTGCCAGCAGCGTAGGAGCGGAGGGGGGGCAGTATTTT. Its protein is CASSVGAEGGQYF.

This clonotype is deemed medium-sized. V gene TRBV6-1 combines with J gene TRBJ1-1; D ambiguous. Trimming shortened V by 3 bases and J by 1 base, and 15 bases separated the two germline ends. The CDR3 has 16 residues. Germline V gives CDR1 MNHNS, CDR2 SASEGT. The CDR3, as DNA: TGTGCCAGCAGTGATTTCGTCCGAGGAGGGAACACTGAAGCTTTCTTT. Its translation: CASSDFVRGGNTEAFF.

By share, this clonotype counts as large. The rearrangement links TRBV20-1 to TRBJ2-1, with TRBD2 matching 9 bases. V shed 5 bases and J 9 bases; nucleotides not matched to a gene: 17. Germline CDR1 and CDR2: DFQATT and SNEGSKA (reference sequence). This CDR3 is built from 16 residues. The CDR3 loop is CSAGGVAGANGGEQFF. In DNA form, the CDR3 reads TGCAGTGCTGGTGGAGTAGCGGGAGCTAACGGCGGTGAGCAGTTCTTC.

This chain links TRBV7-9 with TRBJ2-1; a weak D match, TRBD2 (6 bases). The germline V and J ends were trimmed by 6 bases and 3 bases, with 12 bases remaining between them. This CDR3 has 14 residues. Germline assignment: CDR1 SEHNR and CDR2 FQNEAQ (reference sequence). CDR3 sequence reads: CASSFSDYYNEQFF. CDR3 nucleotide sequence: TGTGCCAGCAGTTTCTCGGACTACTACAATGAGCAGTTCTTC. Using reference TRBV7-9 and TRBJ2-1 for the parts outside the CDR3, the full variable domain is DTGVSQNPRHKITKRGQNVTFRCDPISEHNRLYWYRQTLGQGPEFLTYFQNEAQLEKSRLLSDRFSAERPKGSFSTLEIQRTEQGDSAMYLCASSFSDYYNEQFFGPGTRLTVL.

CDR3 sequence (DNA): TGTGCCAGCAGCGCCGGACTGTTTTATGGCTACACCTTC. Encoded protein: CASSAGLFYGYTF. The rearrangement joins TRBV7-3 to TRBJ1-2, with no clear D. This CDR3 spans 13 amino acids. V was clipped by 5 bases and J by 5 bases, with 12 bases between them. In germline, CDR1 is SGHTA, CDR2 FQGTGA.

The chain joins TRBV21-1 to TRBJ2-1; the tabulated D call, TRBD2, remains unverified against the DNA. TRBV21-1 is shown as a pseudogene. The length of the CDR3 is 16 residues. CDR3 DNA: TGTGCCAGCCCCAACAGGGCGGGAGGGCCTGGCAATGAGCAGTTCTTC. Translated: CASPNRAGGPGNEQFF.

The chain recombines TRBV3-1 with TRBJ2-5, with TRBD1 as a possible D gene (6 bases). CDR3 length: 13 amino acids. V dropped 2 bases and J dropped 9 bases, with 13 bases sitting between them. The germline gives CDR1 LGHDT, CDR2 YNNKEL (reference sequence). Here the CDR3 DNA reads TGTGCCAGCAGCCAAAGAGGGGGAGTGGCCCAGTACTTC. It encodes CASSQRGGVAQYF.

V is TRBV4-1 and J is TRBJ1-1; tentative D call: TRBD1 (6 bases). This CDR3 spans 14 amino acids. V dropped 4 bases and J dropped 1 base, with 10 bases sitting between them. Germline V CDR1 and CDR2: MGHRA, YSYEKL. CDR3 coding DNA: TGCGCCAGCAGCCTCCCGACAGGGAACACTGAAGCTTTCTTT. Its protein is CASSLPTGNTEAFF.

The chain couples TRBV2 to TRBJ2-3; D is ambiguous. In germline, CDR1 is SNHLY, CDR2 FYNNEI. Trimming stripped 3 bases from V and 13 bases from J, with 11 bases between. The CDR3 is 11 amino acids. CDR3 bases: TGTGCCAGCAGTGAGACCGTTGATGAGTATTTT. It specifies CASSETVDEYF.

The chain has TRBV2 and TRBJ2-1; D perhaps matches TRBD1 (6 bases). Germline assignment: CDR1 SNHLY and CDR2 FYNNEI. The CDR3 runs 12 residues. With 6 bases removed from V and 7 bases from J, the gap between germline ends came to 10 bases. The CDR3 bases are TGTGCCAGCAGGGGGCAGGGGAATGAGCAGTTCTTC. It specifies CASRGQGNEQFF.

This clonotype ranks as medium-sized. The V and J genes are TRBV19 and TRBJ2-5, with D possibly TRBD2 on 5 matching bases. The CDR3 is made up of 13 amino acids. V lost 3 bases and J lost 7, with 12 bases in between. In germline, CDR1 is LNHDA, CDR2 SQIVND (reference sequence). In DNA form, the CDR3 reads TGTGCCAGTAGTATTAATAGCGCTGGGACCCAGTACTTC. This encodes CASSINSAGTQYF.

The chain uses TRBV7-2 and TRBJ2-1, with TRBD2 identical over 10 bases. The length of the CDR3 is 14 residues. Per germline, CDR1 SGHTA and CDR2 FQGNSA. J gave up 9 bases and V 7 bases, and 9 bases lay outside the gene matches. The CDR3 loop reads CASMHSGGYPEQFF. In DNA form, the CDR3 reads TGTGCCAGCATGCATAGCGGGGGGTACCCTGAGCAGTTCTTC.

The gene calls are TRBV19 and TRBJ2-2; no reliable D call. The CDR3 consists of 14 residues. The V end lost 6 bases, the J end lost 1 base, and 9 bases lay between the germline ends. Germline-derived CDR1 and CDR2 are LNHDA and SQIVND (reference sequence). The CDR3 is CASREWRNTGELFF. The CDR3 bases are TGTGCCAGTAGGGAGTGGCGGAACACCGGGGAGCTGTTTTTT.